Listed below are T cell receptor beta chains from one sample, sequenced in a study of vaccination and CD4 T cells after COVID-19. These TCRs are of unknown antigen specificity. TCRdb re-called the PCR reads through MiXCR, storing one row per CDR3 protein. The table includes about 18,000 distinct CDR3 sequences, roughly 50% detected once. Sequenced sample: CD4+ T cells from blood, cultured in vitro. The origin of the receptors is a human donor who had recovered from COVID-19. Both conserved end residues are part of each CDR3. A D gene is named only where the DNA matches it firmly. Rows give clone size only sometimes, using once, few, many, or a class for an expanded clone.

TRBV19	.	few	TRBJ1-2	TGTGCCAGTAGTACAGAGTCCCTCCACGCTAACTATGGCTACACCTTC	CASSTESLHANYGYTF
TRBV20-1	.	medium-sized	TRBJ2-1	TGCAGTGCTAGGGACAGCGGACGGTTCCGTAACAATGAGCAGTTCTTC	CSARDSGRFRNNEQFF
TRBV25-1	.	.	TRBJ2-7	TGTGCCAGCAGTGATCAGGGTGGAGGCAGGGCCTACGAGCAGTACTTC	CASSDQGGGRAYEQYF
TRBV20-1	.	.	TRBJ2-7	TGCAGTGCTAGAGACCGCTGGTCCTACGAGCAGTACTTC	CSARDRWSYEQYF
TRBV19	.	few	TRBJ1-6	TGTGCCAGTAGTCTTCAGGGAATAGATTCACCCCTCCACTTT	CASSLQGIDSPLHF
TRBV10-3	.	.	TRBJ2-3	TGTGCCATCAGTGATGTGGGTGCTAGCACAGATACGCAGTATTTT	CAISDVGASTDTQYF
TRBV4-1	TRBD1	.	TRBJ2-2	TGCGCCAGCAGCCAAGTCCCGGGACAGCTGGGGGAGCTGTTTTTT	CASSQVPGQLGELFF
TRBV12-3/TRBV12-4	TRBD2	.	TRBJ2-1	TGTGCCAGCAGTACAAATAGCGGGACCTACAATGAGCAGTTCTTC	CASSTNSGTYNEQFF
TRBV18	.	.	TRBJ1-1	TGTGCCAGCGCCGCGGGCACTGAAGCTTTCTTT	CASAAGTEAFF
TRBV7-3	.	.	TRBJ1-1	TGTGCCAGCAGCTCAGATATGGGGGGCCTTGCTTTCTTT	CASSSDMGGLAFF
TRBV7-7	TRBD1	.	TRBJ1-1	TGTGCCAGCAGGGTCTATTCAGGGGGCGCGACTGAAGCTTTCTTT	CASRVYSGGATEAFF
TRBV19	.	.	TRBJ1-1	TGTGCCAGTAGTATCTTAGGGATGAACACTGAAGCTTTCTTT	CASSILGMNTEAFF
TRBV20-1	.	.	TRBJ2-7	TGCAGTGCTAGAGCTGGCTTGTTGTGGGTACCCTTGCACGAGCAGTACTTC	CSARAGLLWVPLHEQYF
TRBV11-2	TRBD1	few	TRBJ1-1	TGTGCCAGCAGCTGGGACAGGGCGGACACTGAAGCTTTCTTT	CASSWDRADTEAFF
TRBV2	TRBD2	once	TRBJ2-1	TGTGCCAGCAGTGAGACTAGCGGAGGCTACAATGAGCAGTTCTTC	CASSETSGGYNEQFF